Below, 3 T cell receptor beta chains from the same sample are listed, as sequenced in a study of blood T cell repertoires in COVID-19 (dated by TCRdb to the early 2020s). The library was prepared using the immunoSEQ multiplex PCR assay. Not all clones reach the TCRdb copy of this immuneACCESS table, which keeps in-frame sequences only. Checked studies attribute under half of the gap to unresolved V genes and leave the rest unexplained. The sample profile shows fewer than 150,000 clones; roughly 86% of them were found once. The ten largest make up about 13% of the sample. The material sequenced was peripheral blood. Receptor source: a human donor in a cohort sampled during active COVID-19.

This clone has only one observation. The rearrangement uses TRBV3-1 (or the pseudogene TRBV3-2) and TRBJ1-1; D gene unclear. The CDR3 length is 11 residues. Trimming took 2 bases from V and 6 from J, leaving 4 bases between them. Germline loops: CDR1 LGHDT, CDR2 YNNKEL (reference sequence). Here the CDR3 reads CASSQRAEAFF. In DNA, the CDR3 is TGTGCCAGCAGCCAACGGGCTGAAGCTTTCTTT.

The V gene is TRBV19, the J gene TRBJ1-2; no firm D call. This CDR3 region has 15 residues. V was clipped by 7 bases and J by 3 bases, with 18 bases between them. CDR1 and CDR2 from the germline V gene are LNHDA and SQIVND (reference sequence). The CDR3 protein is CASTLTRIWDYGYTF. CDR3 coding DNA: TGTGCCAGTACCCTAACTAGAATCTGGGACTATGGCTACACCTTC.

Of note for this clone: An end of the junction does not agree with germline; a read error may underlie this. The chain carries TRBV6-5 and TRBJ2-2; D gene unclear. Germline CDR1 reads MNHEY; CDR2 reads SVGAGI. This CDR3 comprises 15 residues. The CDR3 spells CATSIPGQGSGELFF. For the CDR3, the DNA is TGTGCCACCAGTATCCCGGGTCAAGGATCCGGGGAGCTGTTTTTT.